This T cell receptor (beta chain) was identified in a study of lymphopenia after photon versus proton radiotherapy. General study findings and limits: After lymphocyte nadir, photon-treated repertoires showed oligoclonal expansion, especially CD8+ Temra. Authors raise, but do not show, better survival with proton therapy. Under photons, naive T cells and diversity fell while effector/memory populations rose.

The CDR3 contains 16 residues. The ends were cut back, 5 bases at V and 5 bases at J, with 19 bases in the middle. The germline CDR1 and CDR2 sequences are SEHNR and FQNEAQ (reference sequence). The data were produced by immunoSEQ multiplex PCR, yet TCRdb's version contains in-frame clones alone and is incomplete. Of 65,000 to 85,000 clones in the sample, roughly 90% were seen once. As to this clone: What it recognizes is unknown.

This receptor was taken from a woman aged 40-49 years with cholangiocarcinoma. V gene TRBV7-9 combines with J gene TRBJ2-1; the D is unclear. Sequencing was performed on peripheral blood, taken from a patient treated with photon-based radiotherapy. The CDR3 DNA reads as TGTGCCAGCAGCCCTCCGATTCGGTTGTCGAACAATGAGCAGTTCTTC. Protein sequence: CASSPPIRLSNNEQFF.